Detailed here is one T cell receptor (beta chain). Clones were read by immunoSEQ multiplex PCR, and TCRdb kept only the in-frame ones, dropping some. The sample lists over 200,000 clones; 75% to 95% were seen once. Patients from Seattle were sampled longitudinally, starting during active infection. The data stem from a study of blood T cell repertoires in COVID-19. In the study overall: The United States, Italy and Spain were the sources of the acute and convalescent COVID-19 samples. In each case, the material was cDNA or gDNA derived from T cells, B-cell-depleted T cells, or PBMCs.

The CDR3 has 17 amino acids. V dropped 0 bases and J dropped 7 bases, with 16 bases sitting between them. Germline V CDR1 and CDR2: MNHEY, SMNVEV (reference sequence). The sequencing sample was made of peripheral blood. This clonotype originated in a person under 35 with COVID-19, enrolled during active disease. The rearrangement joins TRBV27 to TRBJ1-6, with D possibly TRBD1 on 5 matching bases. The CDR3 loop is CASSLSIGGIGNSPLHF. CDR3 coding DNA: TGTGCCAGCAGTTTATCGATTGGGGGGATAGGGAATTCACCCCTCCACTTT.